Listed here is a single TCR beta chain. Germline V CDR1 and CDR2: MDHEN, SYDVKM. The CDR3 runs 9 residues. V shed 8 bases and J shed 8 bases, with 6 bases lying between them. This record belongs to a study of blood T cell repertoires in COVID-19. Sequencing was performed with immunoSEQ multiplex PCR; in TCRdb, only in-frame clones are kept and a portion is missing. This table has more than 110,000 clones, about 90% appearing once. The J gene is TRBJ1-2, the V gene TRBV28; no clear D gene. This receptor was identified in a man in his forties or fifties with active or convalescent COVID-19. Sequenced sample: peripheral blood. The CDR3 region has the DNA TGTGCCAGCGGAGGAGGCTACACCTTC. Translating it yields CASGGGYTF.